This T cell receptor beta chain came from a study of blood T cell repertoires in COVID-19. At the level of the study: COVID-19 samples, acute and convalescent, were from the United States, Italy and Spain. T cells, B-cell-depleted T cells, or PBMCs supplied cDNA or gDNA.

Under the authors' procedure: Nucleated cell counts were estimated from reference gene primer amplification. Generated by immunoSEQ multiplex PCR, the TCRdb table keeps only in-frame clones and is missing some. That table furnishes V, J and clone size, whereas the DNA furnished D and trimming. The sample lists roughly 250,000 clones, around 82% occurring once. The trim removed 3 bases at V and 0 bases at J, leaving 7 bases unmatched. The CDR3 length is 16 residues. CDR1 is ENHRY and CDR2 is SYGVKD in the germline V gene. The sequenced material came from peripheral blood. This TCR derives from a human donor in a cohort sampled during active COVID-19. The chain links TRBV10-3 to TRBJ2-7, with 8 bases identical to TRBD2. The CDR3: CAISDLPSGYSYEQYF. Written as DNA, the CDR3 is TGTGCCATCAGTGATTTGCCTAGCGGGTACTCCTACGAGCAGTACTTC.